This T cell receptor (beta chain) was identified in a study of CD8 T cells in Susac syndrome. V gave up 5 bases and J gave up 7 bases, with 8 bases separating them. The CDR3 is 11 amino acids. Per germline, CDR1 SGHNT and CDR2 YYREEE (reference sequence). The multiple sclerosis controls were treatment-naive patients, and their relapsing-remitting disease was stable or active. Both CD4+ and CD8+ T cells were negatively isolated, and TEMRA cells underwent FACS enrichment. Random hexamers were used to reverse transcribe the RNA input (0.5 to 1 ug). Amplification of TCR beta CDR3 spanned 54 Vbeta and 13 Jbeta via immunoSEQ multiplex PCR. TCRdb re-called the immunoSEQ multiplex PCR reads through MiXCR, storing one row per CDR3 protein. The repertoire holds fewer than 350,000 distinct CDR3 sequences, with almost 85% as singletons.

This chain uses TRBV5-4 with TRBJ2-3, with D possibly TRBD2 on 5 matching bases. Specimen: CD8+ T cells from PBMCs. The TCR originated in a human donor with multiple sclerosis. The chain's CDR3 is CASSTGNTQYF. The CDR3 DNA reads as TGTGCCAGCAGTACCGGGAATACGCAGTATTTT.